Each of the 8 T cell receptor beta chains below was sequenced from the same sample in a study of blood T cell repertoires in COVID-19. Here immunoSEQ multiplex PCR was the method, and the copy in TCRdb shows in-frame clones only, minus some. The sample records around 40,000 clones, 85% to 90% being singletons. Sequences were obtained from peripheral blood. These receptors were taken from a man aged 45-65 years with active or convalescent COVID-19.

The V and J genes are TRBV27 and TRBJ1-4, with D tentatively TRBD1 (5 bases). This CDR3 is built from 16 residues. Germline CDR1 MNHEY, CDR2 SMNVEV (reference sequence). Trimming stripped 8 bases from V and 5 bases from J, with 21 bases between. CDR3 amino acids: CASGSSPTARNEKLFF. CDR3 DNA sequence: TGTGCCAGCGGTTCCTCCCCGACAGCACGCAATGAAAAACTGTTTTTT.

The chain uses TRBV28 and TRBJ1-4; no clear D. The CDR3 is 14 amino acids. Germline CDR1 reads MDHEN; CDR2 reads SYDVKM. V was shortened by 5 bases and J by 7 bases, with 14 bases between the two germline ends. CDR3 bases: TGTGCCAGCAGTCCGAGGCTGGTGGCTGAAAAACTGTTTTTT. As protein: CASSPRLVAEKLFF.

V usage is TRBV13 and J usage is TRBJ2-3; 9 bases agree with TRBD2. The CDR3 is made up of 16 amino acids. The V and J ends lost 5 bases and 2 bases, in that order; junction bases with no gene match: 8. Germline CDR1 is PRHDT and CDR2 is FYEKMQ (reference sequence). CDR3 sequence (DNA): TGTGCCAGCAGCCCAGGACTAGCGAGACTCACAGATACGCAGTATTTT. This gives the protein CASSPGLARLTDTQYF. Using reference TRBV13 and TRBJ2-3 for the parts outside the CDR3, the full variable domain is AAGVIQSPRHLIKEKRETATLKCYPIPRHDTVYWYQQGPGQDPQFLISFYEKMQSDKGSIPDRFSAQQFSDYHSELNMSSLELGDSALYFCASSPGLARLTDTQYFGPGTRLTVL.

The chain links TRBV3-1 (or the pseudogene TRBV3-2) to TRBJ2-7; 8 positions agree with TRBD2. Germline assignment: CDR1 LGHDT and CDR2 YNNKEL (reference sequence). The CDR3 spans 15 residues. V dropped 1 base and J dropped 4; count of bases not matched to a gene: 6. This CDR3 is CASSQGHTGGYEQYF. CDR3 in DNA: TGTGCCAGCAGCCAAGGGCATACGGGGGGGTACGAGCAGTACTTC.

V is TRBV28 and J is TRBJ2-5; tentative D call: TRBD2 (7 bases). This CDR3 has 14 residues. Trimming left V 2 bases short and J 4 bases short, with 11 bases between. Germline V gene sequence: CDR1 MDHEN, CDR2 SYDVKM. The DNA of the CDR3 is TGTGCCAGCAGTTTAGGAGGGGGGGGAGAGACCCAGTACTTC. Its translation is CASSLGGGGETQYF.

The J gene is TRBJ2-7, the V gene TRBV28; TRBD2 matches 15 bases. The germline V gene has CDR1 MDHEN and CDR2 SYDVKM. The CDR3 sequence is 17 residues long. J lost 5 bases, V lost 3 bases, and 8 bases had no gene match. In nucleotides, the CDR3 is TGTGCCAGCAGTTTCCTCGGACTAGCGGGAGGGAGAAACGAGCAGTACTTC. Amino acid sequence: CASSFLGLAGGRNEQYF. The entire variable domain, with the rest obtained from reference TRBV28 and TRBJ2-7, is as follows: DVKVTQSSRYLVKRTGEKVFLECVQDMDHENMFWYRQDPGLGLRLIYFSYDVKMKEKGDIPEGYSVSREKKERFSLILESASTNQTSMYLCASSFLGLAGGRNEQYFGPGTRLTVT.

The genes are TRBV18 and TRBJ2-3; 9 bases fit TRBD1. Trimming at V came to 3 bases and at J to 4 bases, leaving 5 bases not matched to a gene. Germline CDR1 is KGHSH and CDR2 is LQKENI. The CDR3 is 15 amino acids. CDR3 in DNA: TGTGCCAGCTCACCGGGACAGGGTAGTGCAGATACGCAGTATTTT. Translating gives CASSPGQGSADTQYF. The whole variable domain, filled in from reference TRBV18 and TRBJ2-3, reads NAGVMQNPRHLVRRRGQEARLRCSPMKGHSHVYWYRQLPEEGLKFMVYLQKENIIDESGMPKERFSAEFPKEGPSILRIQQVVRGDSAAYFCASSPGQGSADTQYFGPGTRLTVL.

V gene TRBV24-1 combines with J gene TRBJ1-4; unclear D gene. CDR3 length: 15 amino acids. V lost 3 bases to trimming and J lost 2 bases, with 9 bases between them. In germline, CDR1 is KGHDR, CDR2 SFDVKD. The CDR3 DNA sequence: TGTGCCACCAGTGATGTCGGGTCCACTAATGAAAAACTGTTTTTT. It encodes CATSDVGSTNEKLFF.